This T cell receptor (beta chain) was recovered during a study of T cells of healthy individuals (dated by TCRdb to 2017 to 2018). Trimming removed 2 bases from V and 5 bases from J; the gene matches leave 6 bases unexplained. The CDR3 runs 16 residues from the cysteine to the phenylalanine. Only CDR3 DNA remains: 48 bases, in frame from the first base. As encoded in the germline V gene (reference sequence), CDR1 is MNHNY while CDR2 is SVGAGI. This clonotype was seen repeatedly, ten times or more. Its antigen is currently not known. No quality values exist for individual bases; no much larger clone is one base distant. To prepare the library, 5' RACE was applied. The instrument given in TCRdb is Illumina MiSeq. TCRdb cleaned the public reads at Q25 with fastp, built clones with MiXCR and kept in-frame beta chains. Rows with a matching CDR3 protein are joined into one entry that keeps the most common DNA and genes. The sample table lists about 41,000 distinct CDR3 sequences, 4% to 5.5% of them with a count of one. The ten most abundant clones make up more than 8% of the sample.

Here the chain combines TRBV6-6 and TRBJ1-5, and 10 junctional nucleotides match TRBD1. The TCR was taken from a human donor in good health. The CDR3 has the sequence CASSYTATGGHQPQHF. The nucleotide sequence reads TGTGCCAGCAGTTACACCGCGACAGGGGGCCATCAGCCCCAGCATTTT.